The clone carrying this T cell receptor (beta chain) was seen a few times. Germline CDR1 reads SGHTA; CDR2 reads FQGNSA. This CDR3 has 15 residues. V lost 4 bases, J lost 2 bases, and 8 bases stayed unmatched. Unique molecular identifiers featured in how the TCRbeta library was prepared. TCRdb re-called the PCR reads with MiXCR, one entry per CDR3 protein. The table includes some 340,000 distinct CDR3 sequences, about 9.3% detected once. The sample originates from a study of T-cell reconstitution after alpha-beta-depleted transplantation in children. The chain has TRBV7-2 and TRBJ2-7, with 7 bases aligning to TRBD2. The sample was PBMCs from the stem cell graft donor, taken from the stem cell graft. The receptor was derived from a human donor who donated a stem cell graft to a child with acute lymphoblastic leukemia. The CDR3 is CASSSKAGPTYEQYF. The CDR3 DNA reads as TGTGCCAGCAGCTCGAAAGCGGGACCGACCTACGAGCAGTACTTC.